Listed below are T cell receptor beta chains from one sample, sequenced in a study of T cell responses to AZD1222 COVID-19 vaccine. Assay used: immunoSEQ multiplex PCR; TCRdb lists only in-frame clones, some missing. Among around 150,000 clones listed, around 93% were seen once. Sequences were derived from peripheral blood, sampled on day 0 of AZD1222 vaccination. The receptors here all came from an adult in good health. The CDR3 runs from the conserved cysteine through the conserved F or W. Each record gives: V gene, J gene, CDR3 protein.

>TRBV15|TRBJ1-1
CATNPGTVNTEAFF
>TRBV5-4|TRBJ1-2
CASSYRDRGNYGYTF
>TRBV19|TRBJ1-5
CASSIGSISQPQHF
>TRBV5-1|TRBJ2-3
CASRLTDTQYF
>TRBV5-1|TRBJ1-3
CASSPDRGPIYF
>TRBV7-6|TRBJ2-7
CASSLSSRSSSAYEQYF
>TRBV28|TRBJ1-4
CASSRQGATNEKLFF
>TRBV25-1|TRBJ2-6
CASSDLQGTISGANVLTF
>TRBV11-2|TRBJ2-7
CASSGGTGYYEQYF
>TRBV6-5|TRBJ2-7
CASSSNRGNEQYF
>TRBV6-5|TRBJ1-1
CASSYVLDRSGTEAFF
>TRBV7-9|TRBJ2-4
CASSPPLRLAKNIQYF
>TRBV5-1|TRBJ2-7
CASALGGEQYF
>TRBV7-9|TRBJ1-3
CASTGAGNSGNTIYF
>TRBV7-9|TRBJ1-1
CASSLLAASTEAFF
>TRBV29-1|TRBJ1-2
CSVERQGYGNGYTF
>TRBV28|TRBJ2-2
CASSPPLPRLAGNTGELFF
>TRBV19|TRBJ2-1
CASSGSSGNEQFF
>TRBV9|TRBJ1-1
CASSVGEGLNTEAFF
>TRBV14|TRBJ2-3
CASSPGTTSTDTQYF
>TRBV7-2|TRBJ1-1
CASSLDTEAFF
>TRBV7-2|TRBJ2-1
CASSFARPPGGQFF